Below, 14 T cell receptor beta chains from the same sample are listed, as sequenced in a study of cytomegalovirus exposure and HLA in healthy donors. PCR amplification relied on 60 Vbeta primers (plus 13 Jbeta primers). Here immunoSEQ multiplex PCR was the method, and the copy in TCRdb shows in-frame clones only, minus some. The sample comprises approximately 190,000 clones, around 82% of which are singletons, and 1.5% to 2% rests with the top ten. Sequenced: PBMCs. The receptors come from a man aged 35 to 55 in good health and CMV-seropositive.

The chain combines TRBV5-1 with TRBJ2-7; D gene ambiguous. Between the trimmed V and J ends, which lost 8 bases and 2 bases, there was a span of 14 bases. This CDR3 spans 13 amino acids. Per germline, CDR1 SGHRS and CDR2 YFSETQ. DNA of the CDR3: TGCGCCAGGCGTACAGTCAGTCCCTACGAGCAGTACTTC. It specifies CARRTVSPYEQYF.

The V call is TRBV5-8, the J call TRBJ1-1; D gene uncertain. Trimming shortened V by 2 bases and J by 8 bases, and 13 bases separated the two germline ends. Germline CDR1 is SGHTS and CDR2 is YDEGEE. This CDR3 is 13 amino acids long. DNA of the CDR3: TGTGCCAGCAGCTTCTCGGTGTCTAGGGAAGCTTTCTTT. Protein sequence: CASSFSVSREAFF.

This clone was counted a few times. The chain recombines TRBV5-6 with TRBJ2-7; D ambiguous. Trimming left V 0 bases short and J 3 bases short, with 7 bases between. Looked up from germline, CDR1 is SGHDT and CDR2 is YYEEEE. This CDR3 has 13 residues. This CDR3 reads CASSLGQNYEQYF. As DNA, the CDR3 is TGTGCCAGCAGCTTGGGACAAAACTACGAGCAGTACTTC.

A few counts support this clone. The CDR3 loop reads CSVEAGAGVRTDTQYF. Here the CDR3 DNA reads TGCAGCGTTGAAGCGGGCGCGGGAGTTCGCACAGATACGCAGTATTTT. The rearrangement uses TRBV29-1 and TRBJ2-3, with 7 bases that match TRBD2. The CDR3 consists of 16 residues. After removal of 1 base from V and 1 base from J, the junction contained 8 bases not matched to a gene. Germline CDR1 is SQVTM and CDR2 is ANQGSEA.

The chain links TRBV30 to TRBJ1-4; D unclear. This CDR3 has 13 amino acids. The germline CDR1 and CDR2 sequences are GTSNPN and SVGIG (reference sequence). V lost 4 bases and J lost 3, with 9 bases in between. The CDR3 region is CAWISLSNEKLFF. The CDR3 bases are TGTGCCTGGATCTCCTTATCTAATGAAAAACTGTTTTTT.

This chain connects TRBV18 to TRBJ1-5, with D hard to call. The CDR3 contains 13 residues. Germline lookup yields CDR1 KGHSH and CDR2 LQKENI. V dropped 2 bases and J dropped 4 bases, with 6 bases sitting between them. CDR3 amino acids: CASSPTVNQPQHF. The CDR3 DNA follows: TGTGCCAGCTCACCAACGGTTAATCAGCCCCAGCATTTT. Combining the CDR3 with reference TRBV18 and TRBJ1-5 gives the whole variable domain NAGVMQNPRHLVRRRGQEARLRCSPMKGHSHVYWYRQLPEEGLKFMVYLQKENIIDESGMPKERFSAEFPKEGPSILRIQQVVRGDSAAYFCASSPTVNQPQHFGDGTRLSIL.

The chain uses TRBV29-1 and TRBJ2-3; 8 bases match TRBD2. The trim removed 0 bases at V and 0 bases at J, leaving 2 bases unmatched. Germline V lookup: CDR1 SQVTM, CDR2 ANQGSEA. The CDR3 runs to 15 residues. Here the CDR3 reads CSVEDTGGSTDTQYF. The CDR3, as DNA: TGCAGCGTTGAAGACACGGGAGGGAGCACAGATACGCAGTATTTT.

The gene calls are TRBV12-5 and TRBJ1-1, with D perhaps TRBD1 (5 bases). Germline assignment: CDR1 LGHNT and CDR2 FRNRAP. The CDR3 has 13 residues. V was trimmed by 5 bases and J by 8 bases, leaving 15 bases between them. This CDR3 is CASGTEGGAEAFF. The CDR3 DNA reads as TGTGCTAGTGGTACGGAAGGCGGGGCCGAAGCTTTCTTT.

The chain combines TRBV25-1 with TRBJ2-6; tentatively, D is TRBD2 (5 bases). This CDR3 contains 16 residues. V dropped 3 bases and J dropped 0 bases, with 9 bases sitting between them. The germline gives CDR1 MGHDK, CDR2 SYGVNS. The chain's CDR3 is CASSDGLTSGANVLTF. The CDR3 bases are TGTGCCAGCAGTGACGGACTGACCTCTGGGGCCAACGTCCTGACTTTC. Looking up the rest from reference TRBV25-1 and TRBJ2-6 gives the full variable domain: EADIYQTPRYLVIGTGKKITLECSQTMGHDKMYWYQQDPGMELHLIHYSYGVNSTEKGDLSSESTVSRIRTEHFPLTLESARPSHTSQYLCASSDGLTSGANVLTFGAGSRLTVL.

The chain couples TRBV18 to TRBJ2-5; 8 nucleotides match TRBD1. V was clipped by 3 bases and J by 3 bases; unmatched bases: 3. Germline values: CDR1 KGHSH, CDR2 LQKENI. The CDR3 totals 14 residues. The CDR3 DNA follows: TGTGCCAGCTCACCCCCACAGGGGGAAGAGACCCAGTACTTC. Amino acid sequence: CASSPPQGEETQYF.

The chain recombines TRBV19 with TRBJ2-2, with a weak D call TRBD2 (6 bases). Trimming took 9 bases from V and 4 from J, leaving 12 bases between them. The CDR3 length is 13 residues. From germline, CDR1 is LNHDA and CDR2 SQIVND (reference sequence). The CDR3 sequence is CASRLVGTGELFF. The CDR3 coding sequence is TGTGCCAGCAGACTAGTCGGCACCGGGGAGCTGTTTTTT.

The chain has TRBV6-1 and TRBJ2-7, with D possibly matching TRBD1 (7 bases). Germline loops: CDR1 MNHNS, CDR2 SASEGT. The germline V and J ends were trimmed by 1 base and 3 bases, with 16 bases remaining between them. The CDR3 has 16 amino acids. The CDR3 sequence: CASSEVLPGGGYEQYF. Written as DNA, the CDR3 is TGTGCCAGCAGTGAAGTTCTCCCAGGGGGAGGCTACGAGCAGTACTTC.

The gene calls are TRBV19 and TRBJ2-1, with 10 bases matching TRBD1. The V gene's germline CDR1 is LNHDA and CDR2 SQIVND (reference sequence). V trimming: 7 bases; J trimming: 7 bases; junction bases outside the gene matches: 10. The CDR3 length is 15 residues. The CDR3 spells CASTTGQGRSNEQFF. The DNA for the CDR3 is TGTGCCAGTACCACGGGACAGGGGCGTTCTAATGAGCAGTTCTTC. The full variable domain, with the rest looked up from reference TRBV19 and TRBJ2-1, is DGGITQSPKYLFRKEGQNVTLSCEQNLNHDAMYWYRQDPGQGLRLIYYSQIVNDFQKGDIAEGYSVSREKKESFPLTVTSAQKNPTAFYLCASTTGQGRSNEQFFGPGTRLTVL.

This chain joins TRBV18 and TRBJ2-1, with D possibly matching TRBD2 (6 bases). CDR3 size: 12 residues. CDR1 and CDR2 (germline): KGHSH, LQKENI. The V end lost 3 bases, the J end lost 13 bases, and 13 bases lay between the germline ends. CDR3 amino acids: CASSPSGETQFF. DNA of the CDR3: TGTGCCAGCTCACCCTCGGGGGAGACCCAGTTCTTC. Supplemented by reference TRBV18 and TRBJ2-1, the full variable domain reads NAGVMQNPRHLVRRRGQEARLRCSPMKGHSHVYWYRQLPEEGLKFMVYLQKENIIDESGMPKERFSAEFPKEGPSILRIQQVVRGDSAAYFCASSPSGETQFFGPGTRLTVL.